This T cell receptor (beta chain) was documented in a study of blood T cell repertoires in COVID-19. Study background: Italy, Spain and the United States were the sources of the convalescent and acute COVID-19 samples. PBMCs, B-cell-depleted T cells, or T cells provided the cDNA or gDNA that made up the material.

The trim removed 5 bases at V and 2 bases at J, leaving 3 bases unmatched. The germline gives CDR1 PRHDT, CDR2 FYEKMQ (reference sequence). There are 14 residues in the CDR3. Original data processing: Reference gene primer amplification in the assay estimated nucleated cell counts. Sequencing used immunoSEQ multiplex PCR; TCRdb keeps in-frame clones, though not all of them. V and J calls plus clone size are reproduced from that table; the DNA served to infer D and trimming. The sample shows around 36,000 clones, about 83% of them seen only once. The TCR originated in a man aged 45 to 65 with acute or convalescent COVID-19. Sequenced material: peripheral blood. The chain has TRBV13 and TRBJ1-3, with 7 bases aligning to TRBD1. Here the CDR3 DNA reads TGTGCCAGCAGCCTAACAGGGGCTGGAAACACCATATATTTT. Translated, it gives CASSLTGAGNTIYF. Full variable domain (missing parts from reference TRBV13 and TRBJ1-3): AAGVIQSPRHLIKEKRETATLKCYPIPRHDTVYWYQQGPGQDPQFLISFYEKMQSDKGSIPDRFSAQQFSDYHSELNMSSLELGDSALYFCASSLTGAGNTIYFGEGSWLTVV.